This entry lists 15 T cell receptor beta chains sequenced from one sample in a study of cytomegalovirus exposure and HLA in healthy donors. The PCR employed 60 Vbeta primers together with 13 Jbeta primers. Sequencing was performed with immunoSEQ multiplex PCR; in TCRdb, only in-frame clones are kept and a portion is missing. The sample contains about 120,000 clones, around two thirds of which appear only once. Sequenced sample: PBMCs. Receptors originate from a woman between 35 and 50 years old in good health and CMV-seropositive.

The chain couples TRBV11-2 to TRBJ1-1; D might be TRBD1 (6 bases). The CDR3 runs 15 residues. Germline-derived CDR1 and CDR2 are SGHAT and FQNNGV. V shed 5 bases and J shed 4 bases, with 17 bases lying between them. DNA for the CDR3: TGTGCCAGCAGCCCGGTCGATGGGGGCGGCACTGAAGCTTTCTTT. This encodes CASSPVDGGGTEAFF.

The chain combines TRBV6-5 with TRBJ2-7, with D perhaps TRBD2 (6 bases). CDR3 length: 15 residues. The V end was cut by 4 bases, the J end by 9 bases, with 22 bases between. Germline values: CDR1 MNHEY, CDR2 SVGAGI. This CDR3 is CASSSPTPFSGGQYF. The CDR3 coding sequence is TGTGCCAGCAGTTCCCCCACTCCCTTTAGCGGAGGGCAGTACTTC.

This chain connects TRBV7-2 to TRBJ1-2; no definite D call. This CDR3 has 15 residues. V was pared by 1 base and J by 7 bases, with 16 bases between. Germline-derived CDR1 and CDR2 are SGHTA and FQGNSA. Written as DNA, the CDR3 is TGTGCCAGCAGCTTAGTGGGCAGCGGTTTAGCTGGCTACACCTTC. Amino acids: CASSLVGSGLAGYTF.

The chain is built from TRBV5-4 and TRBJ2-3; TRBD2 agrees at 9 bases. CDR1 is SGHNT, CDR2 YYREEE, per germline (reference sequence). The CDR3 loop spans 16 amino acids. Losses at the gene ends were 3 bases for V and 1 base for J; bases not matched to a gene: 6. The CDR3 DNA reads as TGTGCCAGCAGCTGGGGGGTAGCGGGAGGCACAGATACGCAGTATTTT. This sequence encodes CASSWGVAGGTDTQYF.

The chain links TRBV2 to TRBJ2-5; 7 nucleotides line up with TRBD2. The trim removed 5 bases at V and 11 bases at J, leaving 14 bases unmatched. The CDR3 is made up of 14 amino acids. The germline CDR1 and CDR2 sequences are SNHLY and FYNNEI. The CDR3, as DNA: TGTGCCAGCAGTTCGAGGGAGGGGCTAGAAGAGCAGTACTTC. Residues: CASSSREGLEEQYF. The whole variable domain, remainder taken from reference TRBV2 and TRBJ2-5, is EPEVTQTPSHQVTQMGQEVILRCVPISNHLYFYWYRQILGQKVEFLVSFYNNEISEKSEIFDDQFSVERPDGSNFTLKIRSTKLEDSAMYFCASSSREGLEEQYFGPGTRLLVL.

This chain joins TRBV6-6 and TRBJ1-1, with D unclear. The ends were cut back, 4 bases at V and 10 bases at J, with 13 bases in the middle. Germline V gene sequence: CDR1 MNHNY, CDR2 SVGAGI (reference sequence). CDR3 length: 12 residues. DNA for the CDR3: TGTGCCAGCAGTTCAGAAGAGGGAGGAGCTTTCTTT. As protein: CASSSEEGGAFF.

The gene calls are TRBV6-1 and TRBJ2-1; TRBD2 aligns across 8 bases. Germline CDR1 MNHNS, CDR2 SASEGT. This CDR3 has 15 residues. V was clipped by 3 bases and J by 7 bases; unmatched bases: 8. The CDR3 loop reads CASSDLGRAGNEQFF. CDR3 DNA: TGTGCCAGCAGTGATCTCGGGAGGGCGGGTAATGAGCAGTTCTTC.

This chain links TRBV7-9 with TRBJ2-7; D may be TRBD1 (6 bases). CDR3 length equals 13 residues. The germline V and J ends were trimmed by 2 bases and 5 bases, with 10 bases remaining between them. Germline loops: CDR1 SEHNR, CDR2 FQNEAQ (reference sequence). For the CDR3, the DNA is TGTGCCAGCAGCTTACAGGGGAGCCACGAGCAGTACTTC. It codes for CASSLQGSHEQYF.

CDR3 sequence (DNA): TGTGCCAGCAGCTCCCCGGGACAGGAAAGCTACGAGCAGTACTTC. Residues: CASSSPGQESYEQYF. The V gene is TRBV7-9, the J gene TRBJ2-7; TRBD1 aligns across 8 bases. Per germline, CDR1 SEHNR and CDR2 FQNEAQ (reference sequence). Germline trimming cut 4 bases from V and 3 bases from J; bases unmatched to any gene: 8. CDR3 size: 15 residues.

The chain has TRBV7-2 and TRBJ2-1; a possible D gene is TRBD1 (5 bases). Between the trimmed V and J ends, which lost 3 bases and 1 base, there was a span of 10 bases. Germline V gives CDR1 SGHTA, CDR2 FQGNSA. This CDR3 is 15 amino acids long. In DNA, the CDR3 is TGTGCCAGCAGCTTTTCCCAGGGATCCTACAATGAGCAGTTCTTC. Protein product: CASSFSQGSYNEQFF. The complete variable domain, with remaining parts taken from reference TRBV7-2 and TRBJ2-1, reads GAGVSQSPSNKVTEKGKDVELRCDPISGHTALYWYRQSLGQGLEFLIYFQGNSAPDKSGLPSDRFSAERTGGSVSTLTIQRTQQEDSAVYLCASSFSQGSYNEQFFGPGTRLTVL.

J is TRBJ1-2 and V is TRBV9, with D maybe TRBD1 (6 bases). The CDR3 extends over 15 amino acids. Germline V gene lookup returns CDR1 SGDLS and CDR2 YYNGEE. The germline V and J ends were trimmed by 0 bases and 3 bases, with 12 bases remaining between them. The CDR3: CASSVDSGDDYGYTF. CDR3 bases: TGTGCCAGCAGCGTAGATTCAGGGGACGACTATGGCTACACCTTC.

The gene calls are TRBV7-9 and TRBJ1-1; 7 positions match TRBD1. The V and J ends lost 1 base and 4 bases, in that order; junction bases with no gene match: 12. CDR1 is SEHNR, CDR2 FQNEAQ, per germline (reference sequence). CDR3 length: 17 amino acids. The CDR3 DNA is TGTGCCAGCAGCTTAGTTTCCCAGACAGGGTTTTTCACTGAAGCTTTCTTT. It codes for CASSLVSQTGFFTEAFF.

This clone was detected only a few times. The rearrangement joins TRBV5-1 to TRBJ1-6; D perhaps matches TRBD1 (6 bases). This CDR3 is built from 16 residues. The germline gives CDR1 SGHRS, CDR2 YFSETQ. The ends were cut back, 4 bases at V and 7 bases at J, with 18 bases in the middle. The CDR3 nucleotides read TGCGCCAGCAGCCCGGACAGCCCAGGTTGGAATTCACCCCTCCACTTT. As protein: CASSPDSPGWNSPLHF.

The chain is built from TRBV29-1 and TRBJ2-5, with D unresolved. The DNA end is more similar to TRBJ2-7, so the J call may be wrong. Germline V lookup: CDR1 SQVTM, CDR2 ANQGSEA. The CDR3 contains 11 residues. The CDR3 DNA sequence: TGCAGCGTCACGAGCTCCTACGAGCAGTACTTC. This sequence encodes CSVTSSYEQYF.

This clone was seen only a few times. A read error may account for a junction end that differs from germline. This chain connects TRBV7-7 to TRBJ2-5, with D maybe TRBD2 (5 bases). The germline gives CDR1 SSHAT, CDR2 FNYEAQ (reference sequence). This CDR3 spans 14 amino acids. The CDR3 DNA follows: TGTGCTAGCAGCTTAGGACCGGGATCAGAGACCCAGTACTTC. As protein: CASSLGPGSETQYF.